The rows below give T cell receptor beta chains drawn from one sample of a study of control samples from healthy donors and cancer patients. Clones were read by immunoSEQ multiplex PCR, and TCRdb kept only the in-frame ones, dropping some. The sample yields around 120,000 clones, more than 75% seen once. The sequencing sample was made of blood. The receptor source for this set is a man aged 40-49 years in good health. Both conserved end residues are part of each CDR3. The D gene is left open where the match is weak. The listing skips clone size in some rows; elsewhere it reads once, few, many or a size class.

v_call: TRBV27; d_call: .; clone_size: .; j_call: TRBJ1-1; cdr3_aa: CASSGHWGTEAFF; cdr3_nt: TGTGCCAGTTCAGGGCATTGGGGCACTGAAGCTTTCTTT
v_call: TRBV27; d_call: .; clone_size: .; j_call: TRBJ1-1; cdr3_aa: CASSSLRNTEAFF; cdr3_nt: TGTGCCAGCAGTTCCTTACGGAACACTGAAGCTTTCTTT
v_call: TRBV19; d_call: .; clone_size: .; j_call: TRBJ1-5; cdr3_aa: CASSIVFAVNSNQPQHF; cdr3_nt: TGTGCCAGTAGTATAGTGTTCGCAGTTAATAGCAATCAGCCCCAGCATTTT
v_call: TRBV6-2/TRBV6-3; d_call: TRBD1; clone_size: .; j_call: TRBJ2-3; cdr3_aa: CASSSQGVTDTQYF; cdr3_nt: TGTGCCAGCAGTTCACAGGGGGTCACAGATACGCAGTATTTT
v_call: TRBV11-3; d_call: .; clone_size: .; j_call: TRBJ2-7; cdr3_aa: CASSLVTGPGEQYF; cdr3_nt: TGTGCCAGCAGCTTAGTTACGGGGCCGGGTGAGCAGTACTTC
v_call: TRBV12-3/TRBV12-4; d_call: .; clone_size: .; j_call: TRBJ1-1; cdr3_aa: CATSGVNTEAFF; cdr3_nt: TGTGCCACATCGGGAGTGAACACTGAAGCTTTCTTT
v_call: TRBV2; d_call: TRBD1; clone_size: .; j_call: TRBJ2-1; cdr3_aa: CAGRQGNEQFF; cdr3_nt: TGTGCCGGGCGACAGGGCAATGAGCAGTTCTTC
v_call: TRBV25-1; d_call: .; clone_size: .; j_call: TRBJ2-1; cdr3_aa: CASSRDGSLNEQFF; cdr3_nt: TGTGCCAGCAGTCGCGACGGGAGCCTCAATGAGCAGTTCTTC
v_call: TRBV12-3/TRBV12-4; d_call: .; clone_size: .; j_call: TRBJ1-2; cdr3_aa: CASSWVGSYTF; cdr3_nt: TGTGCCAGCAGTTGGGTGGGGAGCTACACCTTC
v_call: TRBV7-9; d_call: .; clone_size: .; j_call: TRBJ2-7; cdr3_aa: CASSSTPPYEQYF; cdr3_nt: TGTGCCAGCAGCTCTACCCCACCCTACGAGCAGTACTTC
v_call: TRBV24-1; d_call: TRBD1; clone_size: .; j_call: TRBJ2-5; cdr3_aa: CATSTGGQETQYF; cdr3_nt: TGTGCCACATCCACAGGGGGCCAAGAGACCCAGTACTTC
v_call: TRBV5-1; d_call: TRBD1; clone_size: .; j_call: TRBJ2-1; cdr3_aa: CASSLNDRGRFF; cdr3_nt: TGCGCCAGCAGCTTGAACGACAGGGGGCGATTCTTC
v_call: TRBV25-1; d_call: .; clone_size: .; j_call: TRBJ2-2; cdr3_aa: CASSEYKGAGELFF; cdr3_nt: TGTGCCAGCAGTGAATATAAGGGGGCCGGGGAGCTGTTTTTT
v_call: TRBV27; d_call: TRBD1; clone_size: few; j_call: TRBJ2-7; cdr3_aa: CASKLGTGSYEQYF; cdr3_nt: TGTGCCAGCAAGTTGGGGACAGGGTCCTACGAGCAGTACTTC
v_call: TRBV18; d_call: .; clone_size: .; j_call: TRBJ1-2; cdr3_aa: CASSSDFNYGYTF; cdr3_nt: TGTGCCAGCTCATCGGATTTTAACTATGGCTACACCTTC
v_call: TRBV12-3/TRBV12-4; d_call: .; clone_size: .; j_call: TRBJ1-1; cdr3_aa: CASSFSGYTEAFF; cdr3_nt: TGTGCCAGCAGTTTCTCAGGTTACACTGAAGCTTTCTTT
v_call: TRBV27; d_call: TRBD1; clone_size: .; j_call: TRBJ1-1; cdr3_aa: CASSSDRGVPEAFF; cdr3_nt: TGTGCCAGCAGCTCGGACAGGGGGGTCCCTGAAGCTTTCTTT
v_call: TRBV12-3/TRBV12-4; d_call: .; clone_size: .; j_call: TRBJ2-7; cdr3_aa: CASTRRGSYEQYF; cdr3_nt: TGTGCCAGCACCCGCCGTGGCTCCTACGAGCAGTACTTC
v_call: TRBV11-3; d_call: .; clone_size: .; j_call: TRBJ2-5; cdr3_aa: CASKMGYQETQYF; cdr3_nt: TGTGCCAGTAAGATGGGGTACCAAGAGACCCAGTACTTC
v_call: TRBV24-1; d_call: .; clone_size: .; j_call: TRBJ2-7; cdr3_aa: CATLPGTSEQYF; cdr3_nt: TGTGCCACCCTCCCGGGGACCTCCGAGCAGTACTTC
v_call: TRBV5-1; d_call: .; clone_size: .; j_call: TRBJ2-3; cdr3_aa: CASSLTRGSTDTQYF; cdr3_nt: TGCGCCAGCAGCTTGACTCGAGGCAGCACAGATACGCAGTATTTT
v_call: TRBV19; d_call: .; clone_size: once; j_call: TRBJ2-5; cdr3_aa: CASRGGGRHQETQYF; cdr3_nt: TGTGCCAGTAGAGGGGGGGGACGACACCAAGAGACCCAGTACTTC
v_call: TRBV18; d_call: .; clone_size: .; j_call: TRBJ2-1; cdr3_aa: CASSFYSLNNEQFF; cdr3_nt: TGTGCCAGCTCATTTTACTCCTTGAACAATGAGCAGTTCTTC
v_call: TRBV19; d_call: .; clone_size: .; j_call: TRBJ2-7; cdr3_aa: CASSIEFTASDSYEQYF; cdr3_nt: TGTGCCAGTAGTATAGAATTCACGGCTAGCGATTCCTACGAGCAGTACTTC
v_call: TRBV6-5; d_call: .; clone_size: .; j_call: TRBJ1-1; cdr3_aa: CASSPGGTEAFF; cdr3_nt: TGTGCCAGCAGTCCTGGAGGTACTGAAGCTTTCTTT
v_call: TRBV24-1; d_call: .; clone_size: .; j_call: TRBJ1-1; cdr3_aa: CATTLGGRGTEAFF; cdr3_nt: TGTGCCACCACCCTTGGAGGGAGGGGGACTGAAGCTTTCTTT
v_call: TRBV29-1; d_call: TRBD2; clone_size: .; j_call: TRBJ2-5; cdr3_aa: CSKSSGGAGTQYF; cdr3_nt: TGCAGCAAATCTAGCGGGGGGGCCGGGACCCAGTACTTC
v_call: TRBV9; d_call: TRBD2; clone_size: .; j_call: TRBJ2-5; cdr3_aa: CASSVSGGPQETQYF; cdr3_nt: TGTGCCAGCAGCGTGAGCGGGGGGCCCCAAGAGACCCAGTACTTC
v_call: TRBV11-3; d_call: .; clone_size: .; j_call: TRBJ2-3; cdr3_aa: CASSLQKDTQYF; cdr3_nt: TGTGCCAGCAGCTTACAGAAAGATACGCAGTATTTT
v_call: TRBV4-2; d_call: .; clone_size: .; j_call: TRBJ1-1; cdr3_aa: CASSPQGLAEAFF; cdr3_nt: TGTGCCAGCAGCCCACAGGGTTTGGCTGAAGCTTTCTTT
v_call: TRBV7-2; d_call: .; clone_size: .; j_call: TRBJ2-5; cdr3_aa: CASSEIKEETQYF; cdr3_nt: TGTGCCAGCAGCGAAATAAAGGAAGAGACCCAGTACTTC
v_call: TRBV4-3; d_call: .; clone_size: .; j_call: TRBJ1-4; cdr3_aa: CASSPGGTANEKLFF; cdr3_nt: TGCGCCAGCAGCCCGGGAGGGACGGCTAATGAAAAACTGTTTTTT
v_call: TRBV15; d_call: .; clone_size: .; j_call: TRBJ2-3; cdr3_aa: CATSRDQGGAADTQYF; cdr3_nt: TGTGCCACCAGCAGAGACCAGGGGGGGGCGGCAGATACGCAGTATTTT
v_call: TRBV6-6; d_call: TRBD2; clone_size: .; j_call: TRBJ2-7; cdr3_aa: CASSWLAGGGTEEQYF; cdr3_nt: TGTGCCAGCAGTTGGCTAGCGGGGGGCGGAACGGAAGAGCAGTACTTC
v_call: TRBV12-3/TRBV12-4; d_call: .; clone_size: .; j_call: TRBJ1-1; cdr3_aa: CASSLGRGAAFF; cdr3_nt: TGTGCCAGCAGTTTAGGCCGGGGGGCAGCTTTCTTT
v_call: TRBV29-1; d_call: .; clone_size: few; j_call: TRBJ1-2; cdr3_aa: CSVEKRQGLNSNYGYTF; cdr3_nt: TGCAGCGTTGAAAAACGGCAGGGACTAAACTCTAACTATGGCTACACCTTC
v_call: TRBV18; d_call: TRBD1; clone_size: .; j_call: TRBJ1-6; cdr3_aa: CASSPPLGTGTKFYNSPLHF; cdr3_nt: TGTGCCAGCTCACCTCCTTTGGGGACAGGGACAAAGTTCTATAATTCACCCCTCCACTTT
v_call: TRBV9; d_call: TRBD1; clone_size: .; j_call: TRBJ2-1; cdr3_aa: CASDAGGEQFF; cdr3_nt: TGTGCCAGCGATGCAGGGGGTGAGCAGTTCTTC
v_call: TRBV5-1; d_call: .; clone_size: .; j_call: TRBJ2-3; cdr3_aa: CASSLRGDGTDTQYF; cdr3_nt: TGCGCCAGCAGCTTGAGAGGGGACGGCACAGATACGCAGTATTTT
v_call: TRBV3-1/TRBV3-2; d_call: .; clone_size: .; j_call: TRBJ1-5; cdr3_aa: CASSQDAGRGYGNQPQHF; cdr3_nt: TGTGCCAGCAGCCAAGACGCCGGTCGAGGGTATGGCAATCAGCCCCAGCATTTT
v_call: TRBV2; d_call: TRBD1; clone_size: .; j_call: TRBJ1-6; cdr3_aa: CASSWTGSNSPLHF; cdr3_nt: TGTGCCAGCAGTTGGACAGGCTCTAATTCACCCCTCCACTTT
v_call: TRBV30; d_call: TRBD1; clone_size: once; j_call: TRBJ2-1; cdr3_aa: CAWSDRGQETYNEQFF; cdr3_nt: TGTGCCTGGAGTGATAGGGGACAGGAAACCTACAATGAGCAGTTCTTC
v_call: TRBV27; d_call: .; clone_size: few; j_call: TRBJ2-2; cdr3_aa: CASRKIQGASTGELFF; cdr3_nt: TGTGCCAGCAGGAAGATACAGGGCGCGAGCACCGGGGAGCTGTTTTTT
v_call: TRBV3-1/TRBV3-2; d_call: TRBD2; clone_size: .; j_call: TRBJ2-5; cdr3_aa: CASSQDATSGGTQYF; cdr3_nt: TGTGCCAGCAGCCAAGACGCCACTAGCGGGGGGACCCAGTACTTC
v_call: TRBV9; d_call: TRBD1; clone_size: .; j_call: TRBJ1-4; cdr3_aa: CASSGGTGSFEKLFF; cdr3_nt: TGTGCCAGCAGCGGAGGGACAGGGTCATTCGAAAAACTGTTTTTT
v_call: TRBV5-1; d_call: .; clone_size: .; j_call: TRBJ2-7; cdr3_aa: CASSTPGVPYEQYF; cdr3_nt: TGCGCCAGCAGCACCCCCGGGGTTCCCTACGAGCAGTACTTC
v_call: TRBV27; d_call: .; clone_size: .; j_call: TRBJ1-1; cdr3_aa: CASSFRVFDTEAFF; cdr3_nt: TGTGCCAGCAGCTTCAGGGTTTTCGACACTGAAGCTTTCTTT
v_call: TRBV7-2; d_call: .; clone_size: .; j_call: TRBJ1-1; cdr3_aa: CASSLFSRDVRAFF; cdr3_nt: TGTGCCAGCAGCTTATTCTCAAGGGATGTTAGAGCTTTCTTT
v_call: TRBV11-3; d_call: .; clone_size: .; j_call: TRBJ2-2; cdr3_aa: CASSLGHSGTGELFF; cdr3_nt: TGTGCCAGCAGCTTAGGACACTCCGGCACCGGGGAGCTGTTTTTT
v_call: TRBV29-1; d_call: .; clone_size: .; j_call: TRBJ1-1; cdr3_aa: CSVEAKGIGAFF; cdr3_nt: TGCAGCGTTGAAGCAAAGGGGATTGGAGCTTTCTTT
v_call: TRBV19; d_call: .; clone_size: .; j_call: TRBJ2-7; cdr3_aa: CASSIGRSYEQYF; cdr3_nt: TGTGCCAGTAGTATAGGACGGAGCTACGAGCAGTACTTC
v_call: TRBV20-1; d_call: .; clone_size: .; j_call: TRBJ1-2; cdr3_aa: CSAGVGDGYTF; cdr3_nt: TGCAGTGCGGGGGTGGGGGATGGCTACACCTTC
v_call: TRBV6-2/TRBV6-3; d_call: .; clone_size: .; j_call: TRBJ2-7; cdr3_aa: CASSSMGYEQYF; cdr3_nt: TGTGCCAGCAGTTCAATGGGCTACGAGCAGTACTTC
v_call: TRBV3-1/TRBV3-2; d_call: TRBD1; clone_size: .; j_call: TRBJ2-1; cdr3_aa: CASGQGYEQFF; cdr3_nt: TGTGCCAGCGGACAGGGCTATGAGCAGTTCTTC
v_call: TRBV6-5; d_call: .; clone_size: .; j_call: TRBJ1-5; cdr3_aa: CASSYRVSNQPQHF; cdr3_nt: TGTGCCAGCAGTTACAGGGTATCGAATCAGCCCCAGCATTTT